This is a list of T cell receptor beta chains from one sample in a study of T cells in Graves' hyperthyroidism and ophthalmopathy. MiXCR, applied by TCRdb to the multiplex PCR reads, yields one record per CDR3 protein. The table shows around 450,000 distinct CDR3 sequences, with approximately 14% occurring only once. Sequencing was carried out using blood. Receptors were obtained from a woman younger than 35 with Graves' hyperthyroidism. Each CDR3 is given with its conserved first and last residue. The D gene is left open where the match is weak. Only part of the rows carry a size: once, few, many, or a class if the clone is expanded.

cdr3_length: 14
clone_size: many
j_call: TRBJ1-4
d_call: TRBD1
v_call: TRBV5-5
cdr3_nt: TGTGCCAGCAGCTTGAACAGGGGGCCTGAAAAACTGTTTTTT
cdr3_aa: CASSLNRGPEKLFF

cdr3_length: 12
clone_size: -
j_call: TRBJ2-7
d_call: TRBD1
v_call: TRBV28
cdr3_nt: TGTGCCAGCAGTTTCAGGGGGCAGTCGCAGTACTTC
cdr3_aa: CASSFRGQSQYF

cdr3_length: 12
clone_size: many
j_call: TRBJ2-3
d_call: -
v_call: TRBV3-1
cdr3_nt: TGTGCCAGCAGCCAAGGCCACTATACGCAGTATTTT
cdr3_aa: CASSQGHYTQYF

cdr3_length: 15
clone_size: few
j_call: TRBJ2-7
d_call: TRBD1
v_call: TRBV11-3
cdr3_nt: TGTGCCAGCAGCTGGGGGACAGGGGGCCGGGAGGAGCAGTACTTC
cdr3_aa: CASSWGTGGREEQYF

cdr3_length: 16
clone_size: -
j_call: TRBJ2-1
d_call: TRBD2
v_call: TRBV2
cdr3_nt: TGTGCCAGCACTGACCCGACTAGCGGGGGGGCTGGTGGGCAGTTCTTC
cdr3_aa: CASTDPTSGGAGGQFF

cdr3_length: 14
clone_size: many
j_call: TRBJ1-4
d_call: -
v_call: TRBV5-1
cdr3_nt: TGCGCCAGCAGCCCAGATAAGGGGGATGAAAAACTGTTTTTT
cdr3_aa: CASSPDKGDEKLFF

cdr3_length: 14
clone_size: -
j_call: TRBJ2-7
d_call: TRBD2
v_call: TRBV11-2
cdr3_nt: TGTGCCAGCAGTGAGACTAGCGGACCCTACGAGCAGTACTTC
cdr3_aa: CASSETSGPYEQYF

cdr3_length: 14
clone_size: few
j_call: TRBJ2-1
d_call: -
v_call: TRBV15
cdr3_nt: TGTGCCACCAGCAGAGTGGCCGCGGGGAATGAGCAGTTCTTC
cdr3_aa: CATSRVAAGNEQFF

cdr3_length: 18
clone_size: -
j_call: TRBJ2-3
d_call: -
v_call: TRBV6-2/TRBV6-3
cdr3_nt: TGTGCCAGCAGTTACTCGAAGGGGAGGGGGGTACCCGCAGATACGCAGTATTTT
cdr3_aa: CASSYSKGRGVPADTQYF

cdr3_length: 15
clone_size: many
j_call: TRBJ2-7
d_call: TRBD2
v_call: TRBV2
cdr3_nt: TGTGCCAGCATCTTAGTGAGACTAGCGGCCTACGAGCAGTACTTC
cdr3_aa: CASILVRLAAYEQYF

cdr3_length: 15
clone_size: many
j_call: TRBJ2-2
d_call: -
v_call: TRBV7-3
cdr3_nt: TGTGCCAGCAGCTTAGTGGGCGGGGACACCGGGGAGCTGTTTTTT
cdr3_aa: CASSLVGGDTGELFF

cdr3_length: 15
clone_size: -
j_call: TRBJ1-1
d_call: -
v_call: TRBV20-1
cdr3_nt: TGCAGTGCTAGTCCGCCAGTGGCGGGGAACACTGAAGCTTTCTTT
cdr3_aa: CSASPPVAGNTEAFF

cdr3_length: 14
clone_size: -
j_call: TRBJ2-5
d_call: -
v_call: TRBV28
cdr3_nt: TGTGCCAGCAGCCCGCGGACGCCTGGAAAGACCCAGTACTTC
cdr3_aa: CASSPRTPGKTQYF

cdr3_length: 16
clone_size: many
j_call: TRBJ2-2
d_call: TRBD1
v_call: TRBV20-1
cdr3_nt: TGCAGTGCTAGAGATCCGGGACAGGGTAACACCGGGGAGCTGTTTTTT
cdr3_aa: CSARDPGQGNTGELFF

cdr3_length: 14
clone_size: many
j_call: TRBJ1-6
d_call: TRBD1
v_call: TRBV7-3
cdr3_nt: TGTGCCAGCACCTCGACAGGGGGCAATTCACCCCTCCACTTT
cdr3_aa: CASTSTGGNSPLHF

cdr3_length: 17
clone_size: few
j_call: TRBJ2-2
d_call: TRBD2
v_call: TRBV5-8
cdr3_nt: TGTGCCAGCAACCCGGGGCCTAGCGGCTACCCAGCCGGGGAGCTGTTTTTT
cdr3_aa: CASNPGPSGYPAGELFF

cdr3_length: 16
clone_size: -
j_call: TRBJ1-3
d_call: -
v_call: TRBV4-2
cdr3_nt: TGTGCCAGCAGCCAACAACAGGGTATGGGGGGAAACACCATATATTTT
cdr3_aa: CASSQQQGMGGNTIYF

cdr3_length: 14
clone_size: many
j_call: TRBJ1-5
d_call: -
v_call: TRBV5-8
cdr3_nt: TGTGCCAGCAGCTTGGAGACGCCCAATCAGCCCCAGCATTTT
cdr3_aa: CASSLETPNQPQHF

cdr3_length: 18
clone_size: -
j_call: TRBJ2-3
d_call: TRBD2
v_call: TRBV6-1
cdr3_nt: TGTGCCAGCAGCGCGACAGAGGGCGGGAGTCTTGGCACAGATACGCAGTATTTT
cdr3_aa: CASSATEGGSLGTDTQYF

cdr3_length: 14
clone_size: many
j_call: TRBJ2-2
d_call: -
v_call: TRBV20-1
cdr3_nt: TGCAGTGCTAGAGATGGACGGGAGACCGGGGAGCTGTTTTTT
cdr3_aa: CSARDGRETGELFF

cdr3_length: 13
clone_size: many
j_call: TRBJ2-2
d_call: -
v_call: TRBV6-1
cdr3_nt: TGTGCCAGCATCTCTACAGGTTCCGGGGAGCTGTTTTTT
cdr3_aa: CASISTGSGELFF

cdr3_length: 14
clone_size: few
j_call: TRBJ2-2
d_call: TRBD1
v_call: TRBV5-1
cdr3_nt: TGCGCCAGCAGCTTCCAGGGGGACACCGGGGAGCTGTTTTTT
cdr3_aa: CASSFQGDTGELFF

cdr3_length: 11
clone_size: -
j_call: TRBJ1-1
d_call: TRBD1
v_call: TRBV6-1
cdr3_nt: TGTGCCAGCAGGAAGACAGGGGGAGCTTTCTTT
cdr3_aa: CASRKTGGAFF

cdr3_length: 14
clone_size: many
j_call: TRBJ1-1
d_call: TRBD1
v_call: TRBV19
cdr3_nt: TGTGCCAGTATCTCAGGGGGGACCAACACTGAAGCTTTCTTT
cdr3_aa: CASISGGTNTEAFF

cdr3_length: 19
clone_size: many
j_call: TRBJ1-4
d_call: TRBD1
v_call: TRBV12-3/TRBV12-4
cdr3_nt: TGTGCCAGCAGTCCGGGACCCTGGGACAGGGGACGTGGTAATGAAAAACTGTTTTTT
cdr3_aa: CASSPGPWDRGRGNEKLFF

cdr3_length: 16
clone_size: -
j_call: TRBJ1-3
d_call: -
v_call: TRBV6-1
cdr3_nt: TGTGCCAGCAGACCGGACGGCCGCTCGAGGGGGGACACCATATATTTT
cdr3_aa: CASRPDGRSRGDTIYF

cdr3_length: 20
clone_size: few
j_call: TRBJ2-6
d_call: TRBD2
v_call: TRBV12-3/TRBV12-4
cdr3_nt: TGTGCCAGCAGTGAGTCGAAAGGGACTAATTTGGGTTTGGGGGCCAACGTCCTGACTTTC
cdr3_aa: CASSESKGTNLGLGANVLTF

cdr3_length: 15
clone_size: many
j_call: TRBJ2-1
d_call: TRBD2
v_call: TRBV30
cdr3_nt: TGTGCCTGGAGTTTTCTAGCGGGGTCCTACAATGAGCAGTTCTTC
cdr3_aa: CAWSFLAGSYNEQFF